These T cell receptor beta chains were read from a single sample in a study of molecular identifiers for immune sequencing clone quantification. TCRdb re-called the PCR reads through MiXCR, storing one row per CDR3 protein. The sample records around 470,000 distinct CDR3 sequences, roughly 25% being singletons. Sequenced sample: naive CD8+ T cells from blood, with Jurkat cell RNA spiked in. These receptors originate from a human donor in good health. Some libraries in this study had Jurkat cell RNA spiked in. Each CDR3 is given with its conserved first and last residue. The D gene is left open where the match is weak. Clone size is not always given. Where it is, it says once, few, many or a class for expanded clones.

D,size,V,J,DNA,CDR3
.,.,TRBV7-9,TRBJ2-1,TGTGCCAGCAGCTTAGCGCGGCCAGGCAATGAGCAGTTCTTC,CASSLARPGNEQFF
TRBD2,.,TRBV10-3,TRBJ2-7,TGTGCCATCAGTGAGGGGTGGGGCGGGGGTGAGCAGTACTTC,CAISEGWGGGEQYF
TRBD2,.,TRBV19,TRBJ2-1,TGTGCCAGTAGTCCCCTGACTAGCGGGGGATACAATGAGCAGTTCTTC,CASSPLTSGGYNEQFF
.,few,TRBV4-1,TRBJ2-7,TGCGCCAGCAGCCTGATTGTCTTCGAGCAGTACTTC,CASSLIVFEQYF
.,.,TRBV12-3/TRBV12-4,TRBJ2-4,TGTGCCAGCAGTACAGGGATGAACATTCAGTACTTC,CASSTGMNIQYF
.,many,TRBV6-2/TRBV6-3,TRBJ1-1,TGTGCCAGCAGGGACAGTTTGAACACTGAAGCTTTCTTT,CASRDSLNTEAFF
.,.,TRBV11-2,TRBJ2-7,TGTGCCAGCAGCTTATTAAGTTACGAGCAGCACTTC,CASSLLSYEQHF
.,.,TRBV19,TRBJ2-3,TGTGCCAGTAGTATAGATCTCCCAGATACGCAGTATTTT,CASSIDLPDTQYF
.,few,TRBV5-3,TRBJ2-1,TGTGCCAGCAGCTTGTGGGGGGCCGGTGAGCAGTTCTTC,CASSLWGAGEQFF
.,many,TRBV4-3,TRBJ1-1,TGCGCCAGCAGCCAAGAGCCGGGACCCATGAACACTGAAGCTTTCTTT,CASSQEPGPMNTEAFF
.,many,TRBV27,TRBJ2-6,TGTGCCAGCAGTCCCTTAACTGTTACCTTCTCTGGGGCCAACGTCCTGACTTTC,CASSPLTVTFSGANVLTF
.,few,TRBV30,TRBJ2-3,TGTGCCTGGAGTGTACTGGGGGCAGGCACAGATACGCAGTATTTT,CAWSVLGAGTDTQYF